Listed below are T cell receptor beta chains from one sample, sequenced in a study of control samples from healthy donors and cancer patients. TCRdb keeps only in-frame clones here, not all; method: immunoSEQ multiplex PCR. This sample has roughly 130,000 clones, with about 93% found just once. The sequenced sample was blood. The receptors were sampled from a man in his late teens or twenties in good health. CDR3s include the opening cysteine and the closing phenylalanine or tryptophan. A D gene is named only where the DNA matches it firmly.

TRBV9	TRBJ1-4	TRBD1	TGTGCCAGCAGCCCGGGACAGGGGGATGAAAAACTGTTTTTT	CASSPGQGDEKLFF
TRBV5-8	TRBJ2-7	TRBD1	TGTGCCAGCAGCCACAGGGGCTACGAGCAGTACTTC	CASSHRGYEQYF
TRBV5-4	TRBJ1-2	NA	TGTGCCAGCAGCTTGGAGGCCTTAAACGGTGGCTACACCTTC	CASSLEALNGGYTF
TRBV4-1	TRBJ2-7	NA	TGCGCCAGCAGCCAAGCACGGTCATACGAGCAGTACTTC	CASSQARSYEQYF
TRBV9	TRBJ1-3	TRBD1	TGTGCCAGCAGCGTATCGACCGGGACAGGCCTCTCTGGAAACACCATATATTTT	CASSVSTGTGLSGNTIYF
TRBV7-9	TRBJ1-2	NA	TGTGCCAGCAGAATGGACAACTATGGCTACACCTTC	CASRMDNYGYTF
TRBV6-2/TRBV6-3	TRBJ2-3	TRBD2	TGTGCCAGCAGTCGGCTACGGGAGGGCACAGATACGCAGTATTTT	CASSRLREGTDTQYF
TRBV4-1	TRBJ1-1	NA	TGCGCCAGCAGCCAAACTGGGAGTTTTGGTTGGGCTATGAACACTGAAGCTTTCTTT	CASSQTGSFGWAMNTEAFF
TRBV6-5	TRBJ2-2	NA	TGTGCCGGAGGGGCTAGCGTGAACACCGGGGAGCTGTTTTTT	CAGGASVNTGELFF
TRBV4-1	TRBJ1-2	NA	TGCGCCAGCAGCCAAGATCGGGGGGGGCGCGCCTACACCTTC	CASSQDRGGRAYTF
TRBV4-1	TRBJ2-2	NA	TGCGCCAGCAGCCAACCCAGGTCTTCTAGCGGGGAGCTGTTTTTT	CASSQPRSSSGELFF
TRBV29-1	TRBJ2-3	NA	TGCAGCGTTGGGGGACTAGGGGGCGCAGATACGCAGTATTTT	CSVGGLGGADTQYF
TRBV6-4	TRBJ2-3	TRBD2	TGTGCCAGCAGTCGACTAGCGGGGGGGCTCACAGATACGCAGTATTTT	CASSRLAGGLTDTQYF
TRBV4-1	TRBJ1-1	NA	TGCGCCAGCAGCCAAGAGTATAACAGGCGGAACACTGAAGCTTTCTTT	CASSQEYNRRNTEAFF
TRBV7-9	TRBJ1-2	NA	TGTGCCAGCAGCCGCGGAGGTATCGGCGGCTATGGCTACATCTTC	CASSRGGIGGYGYIF
TRBV24-1	TRBJ1-2	TRBD1	TGTGCCACCAGTGACCCTGGGACAGGGCTTGGCTACACCTTC	CATSDPGTGLGYTF